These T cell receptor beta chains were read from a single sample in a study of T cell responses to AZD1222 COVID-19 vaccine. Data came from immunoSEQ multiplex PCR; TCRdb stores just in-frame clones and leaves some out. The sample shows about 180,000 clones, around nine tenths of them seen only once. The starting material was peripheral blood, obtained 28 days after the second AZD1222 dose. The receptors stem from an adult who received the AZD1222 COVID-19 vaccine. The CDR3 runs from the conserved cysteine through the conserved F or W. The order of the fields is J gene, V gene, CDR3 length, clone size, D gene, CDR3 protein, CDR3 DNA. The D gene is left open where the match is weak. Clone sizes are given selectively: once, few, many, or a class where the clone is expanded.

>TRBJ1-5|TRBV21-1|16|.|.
CASSKGTVRGLQPQHF
TGTGCCAGCAGCAAAGGGACGGTCAGGGGGCTTCAGCCCCAGCATTTT
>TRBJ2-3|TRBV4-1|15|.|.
CASSHAADNTDTQYF
TGCGCCAGCAGCCATGCGGCAGATAACACAGATACGCAGTATTTT
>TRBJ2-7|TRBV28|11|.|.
CASSLKGEQYF
TGTGCCAGCAGTTTAAAGGGGGAGCAGTACTTC
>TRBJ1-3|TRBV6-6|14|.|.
CASSYQDSGNTIYF
TGTGCCAGCAGTTATCAGGACTCTGGAAACACCATATATTTT
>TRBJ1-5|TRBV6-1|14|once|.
CASSEGTDNQPQHF
TGTGCCAGCAGTGAAGGGACAGATAATCAGCCCCAGCATTTT
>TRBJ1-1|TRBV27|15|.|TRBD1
CASSFEAGGNTEAFF
TGTGCCAGCAGTTTCGAGGCAGGGGGAAACACTGAAGCTTTCTTT
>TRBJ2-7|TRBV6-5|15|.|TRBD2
CASSSPTSGSDEQYF
TGTGCCAGCAGTTCACCGACTAGCGGGAGCGACGAGCAGTACTTC
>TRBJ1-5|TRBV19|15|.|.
CASSILESSNQPQHF
.
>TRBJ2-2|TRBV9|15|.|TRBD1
CASSGGTGDTGELFF
TGTGCCAGCAGCGGCGGGACAGGGGACACCGGGGAGCTGTTTTTT
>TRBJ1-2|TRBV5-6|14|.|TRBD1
CASSHGQAIYGYTF
TGTGCCAGCAGCCACGGACAGGCCATCTATGGCTACACCTTC
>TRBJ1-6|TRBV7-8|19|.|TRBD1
CASSLGQRWLFSYNSPLHF
TGTGCCAGCAGCTTGGGACAGCGTTGGCTCTTCTCCTATAATTCACCCCTCCACTTT
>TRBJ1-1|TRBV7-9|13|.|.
CASSQGGGLSAFF
TGTGCCAGCAGCCAAGGGGGAGGGTTGAGCGCTTTCTTT
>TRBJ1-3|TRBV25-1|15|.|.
CASSNGYPLGNTIYF
TGTGCCAGCAGTAACGGGTATCCTCTTGGAAACACCATATATTTT
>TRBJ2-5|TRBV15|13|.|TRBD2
CATERREEETQYF
TGTGCCACTGAGAGGCGGGAGGAGGAGACCCAGTACTTC
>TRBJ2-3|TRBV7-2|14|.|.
CASSSEFSTDTQYF
TGTGCCAGCAGCTCAGAGTTTAGCACAGATACGCAGTATTTT
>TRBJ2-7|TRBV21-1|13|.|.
CASSSSKCYEQYF
TGTGCCAGCAGCAGCTCGAAATGTTACGAGCAGTACTTC
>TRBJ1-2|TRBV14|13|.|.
CASSPRPAGGYTF
TGTGCCAGCAGCCCCCGGCCAGCCGGTGGCTACACCTTC
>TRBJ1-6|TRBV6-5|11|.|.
CASSLNSPLHF
TGTGCCAGCAGTCTAAATTCACCCCTCCACTTT
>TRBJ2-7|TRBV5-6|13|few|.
CASNTPDGYEQYF
TGTGCCAGCAACACGCCGGACGGATACGAGCAGTACTTC
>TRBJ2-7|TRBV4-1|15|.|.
CASSQGLAGVYEQYF
TGCGCCAGCAGCCAAGGGCTAGCCGGTGTCTACGAGCAGTACTTC
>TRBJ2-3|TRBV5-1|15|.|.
CASSLDRNRGDTQYF
TGCGCCAGCAGCTTGGATCGGAATCGGGGAGATACGCAGTATTTT
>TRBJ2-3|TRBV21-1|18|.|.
CASSKALGLKGGTDTQYF
TGTGCCAGCAGCAAAGCGCTTGGGCTCAAGGGGGGAACAGATACGCAGTATTTT
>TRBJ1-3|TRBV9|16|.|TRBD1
CASSVGYRGLGNTIYF
TGTGCCAGCAGCGTAGGGTACAGGGGGCTAGGAAACACCATATATTTT
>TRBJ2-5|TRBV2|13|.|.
CASSGTNQETQYF
TGTGCCAGCAGTGGGACAAACCAAGAGACCCAGTACTTC
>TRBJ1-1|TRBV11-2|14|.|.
CASSFTGLNTEAFF
TGTGCCAGCAGCTTTACAGGGCTCAACACTGAAGCTTTCTTT
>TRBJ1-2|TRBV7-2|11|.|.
CASSPGRGYTF
TGTGCCAGCAGCCCCGGAAGGGGCTACACCTTC
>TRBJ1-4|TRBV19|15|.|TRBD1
CASSATGGLSEKLFF
TGTGCCAGTAGTGCGACAGGGGGCCTTTCTGAAAAACTGTTTTTT
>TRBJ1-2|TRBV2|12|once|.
CASTVERVGYTF
TGTGCCAGCACCGTCGAGAGGGTCGGCTACACCTTC
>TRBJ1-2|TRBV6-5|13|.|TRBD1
CASSSEQGRGYTF
TGTGCCAGCAGTTCCGAACAGGGGCGGGGCTACACCTTC
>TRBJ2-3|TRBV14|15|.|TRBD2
CASSPLAGAGDTQYF
TGTGCCAGCAGCCCGCTAGCGGGAGCTGGAGATACGCAGTATTTT
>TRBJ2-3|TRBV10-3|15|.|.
CAITAQGGPTDTQYF
TGTGCCATCACCGCCCAGGGGGGGCCCACAGATACGCAGTATTTT
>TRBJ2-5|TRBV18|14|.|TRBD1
CASSPGQWRETQYF
TGTGCCAGCTCACCGGGACAGTGGCGAGAGACCCAGTACTTC
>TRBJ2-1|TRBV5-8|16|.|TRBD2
CASSSSGTSGYNEQFF
TGTGCCAGCAGTTCTTCCGGGACTAGCGGTTACAATGAGCAGTTCTTC
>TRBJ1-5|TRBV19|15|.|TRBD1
CASTLHGQDNQPQHF
TGTGCCAGTACCCTACACGGACAGGACAATCAGCCCCAGCATTTT
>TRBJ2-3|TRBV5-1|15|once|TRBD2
CASSSIAGGPDTQYF
TGCGCCAGCAGCTCCATAGCGGGGGGGCCAGATACGCAGTATTTT
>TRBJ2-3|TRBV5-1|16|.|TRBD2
CASSLGVAGLADTQYF
TGCGCCAGCAGCTTGGGGGTAGCGGGGTTGGCAGATACGCAGTATTTT
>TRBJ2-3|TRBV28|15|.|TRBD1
CASSPGTGTTDTQYF
TGTGCCAGCAGCCCCGGGACAGGGACCACAGATACGCAGTATTTT
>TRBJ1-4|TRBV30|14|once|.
CAWSSGSTNEKLFF
TGTGCCTGGAGTTCCGGATCAACTAATGAAAAACTGTTTTTT
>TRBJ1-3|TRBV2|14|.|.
CASSGDIPGNTIYF
TGTGCCAGCAGCGGGGATATCCCTGGAAACACCATATATTTT
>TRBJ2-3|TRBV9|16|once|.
CASSPGQPPSTDTQYF
TGTGCCAGCAGTCCCGGGCAGCCACCTAGCACAGATACGCAGTATTTT
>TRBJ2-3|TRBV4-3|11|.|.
CASSLADTQYF
TGCGCCAGCAGCCTAGCGGATACGCAGTATTTT
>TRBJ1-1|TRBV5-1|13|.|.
CASAGELNTEAFF
TGCGCCAGCGCGGGGGAACTGAACACTGAAGCTTTCTTT
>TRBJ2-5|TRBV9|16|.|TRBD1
CASSVDPGQGPETQYF
TGTGCCAGCAGCGTAGATCCTGGACAGGGACCGGAGACCCAGTACTTC
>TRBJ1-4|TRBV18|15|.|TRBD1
CASSRQQGRDEKLFF
TGTGCCAGCTCAAGACAACAGGGGAGGGACGAAAAACTGTTTTTT
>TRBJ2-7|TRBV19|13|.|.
CASSTRQGHEQYF
TGTGCCAGTAGTACCCGGCAGGGACACGAGCAGTACTTC
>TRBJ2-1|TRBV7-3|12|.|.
CASSLEGIEQFF
TGTGCCAGCAGCTTAGAGGGAATTGAGCAGTTCTTC
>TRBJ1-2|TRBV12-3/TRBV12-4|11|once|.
CASSFRGGYTF
TGTGCCAGCAGTTTTCGGGGAGGCTACACCTTC
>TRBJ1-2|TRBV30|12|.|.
CAWSDEGDGYTF
TGTGCCTGGAGTGACGAGGGCGATGGCTACACCTTC
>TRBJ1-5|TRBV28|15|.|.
CASSLRGWGNQLQHF
TGTGCCAGCAGTTTACGTGGGTGGGGCAATCAGCTCCAGCATTTT
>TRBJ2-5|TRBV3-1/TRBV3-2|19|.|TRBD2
CASSPRWSSGGPYQETQYF
TGTGCCAGCAGCCCAAGATGGTCTAGCGGGGGCCCGTACCAAGAGACCCAGTACTTC
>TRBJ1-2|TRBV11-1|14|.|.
CASSPNSENYGYTF
TGTGCCAGCAGCCCGAACAGCGAGAACTATGGCTACACCTTC
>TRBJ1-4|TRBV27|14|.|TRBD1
CASSRTGGSEKLFF
TGTGCCAGCAGCCGGACAGGGGGCTCCGAAAAACTGTTTTTT
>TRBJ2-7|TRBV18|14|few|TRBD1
CASSSLDRVNEQYF
TGTGCCAGCTCTTCCCTGGACAGGGTAAACGAGCAGTACTTC
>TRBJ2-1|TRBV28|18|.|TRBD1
CASSFAGPWGQGGNEQFF
TGTGCCAGCAGTTTTGCAGGGCCTTGGGGACAGGGAGGCAATGAGCAGTTCTTC
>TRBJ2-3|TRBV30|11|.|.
CASGATDTQYF
TGTGCATCCGGGGCCACAGATACGCAGTATTTT